The present T cell receptor (beta chain) was sequenced within a study of CD8 T cells in Susac syndrome. Study as a whole: Patients with Susac syndrome had blood drawn and were at that point therapy-naive, on corticosteroids, or on intravenous immunoglobulin alone.

The RNA input was about 0.45 to 1 ug, and it was reverse transcribed with random hexamers. With immunoSEQ multiplex PCR, TCR beta CDR3 was amplified across 54 Vbeta and 13 Jbeta. TCRdb processed the immunoSEQ multiplex PCR reads anew with MiXCR; each CDR3 protein has one entry. Here the sample spans around 190,000 distinct CDR3 sequences, roughly 94% being singletons. V was trimmed by 1 base and J by 2 bases, leaving 8 bases between them. CDR3 length equals 13 residues. CDR1 is DFQATT, CDR2 SNEGSKA, per germline (reference sequence). The chain recombines TRBV20-1 with TRBJ1-2; D not certain. Sequenced sample: CD4+ T cells from PBMCs. The TCR was taken from a human donor with Susac syndrome. CDR3 nucleotides: TGCAGTGCTAGAGGCAGCTTCAACTATGGCTACACCTTC. Translation gives CSARGSFNYGYTF.